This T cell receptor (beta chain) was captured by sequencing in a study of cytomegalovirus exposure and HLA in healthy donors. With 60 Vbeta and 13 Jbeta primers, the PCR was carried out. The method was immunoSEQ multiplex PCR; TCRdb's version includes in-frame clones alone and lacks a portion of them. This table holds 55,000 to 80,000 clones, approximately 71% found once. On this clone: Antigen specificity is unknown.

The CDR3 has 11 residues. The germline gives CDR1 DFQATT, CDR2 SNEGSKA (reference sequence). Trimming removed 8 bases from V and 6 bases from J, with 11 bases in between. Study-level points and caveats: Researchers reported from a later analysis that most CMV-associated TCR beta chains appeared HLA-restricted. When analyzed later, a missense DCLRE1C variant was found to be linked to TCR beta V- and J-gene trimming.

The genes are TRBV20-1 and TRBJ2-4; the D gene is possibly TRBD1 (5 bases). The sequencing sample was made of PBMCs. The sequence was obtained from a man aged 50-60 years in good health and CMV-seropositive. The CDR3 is CSWGRGNIQYF. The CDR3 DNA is TGCAGTTGGGGAAGGGGAAACATTCAGTACTTC.